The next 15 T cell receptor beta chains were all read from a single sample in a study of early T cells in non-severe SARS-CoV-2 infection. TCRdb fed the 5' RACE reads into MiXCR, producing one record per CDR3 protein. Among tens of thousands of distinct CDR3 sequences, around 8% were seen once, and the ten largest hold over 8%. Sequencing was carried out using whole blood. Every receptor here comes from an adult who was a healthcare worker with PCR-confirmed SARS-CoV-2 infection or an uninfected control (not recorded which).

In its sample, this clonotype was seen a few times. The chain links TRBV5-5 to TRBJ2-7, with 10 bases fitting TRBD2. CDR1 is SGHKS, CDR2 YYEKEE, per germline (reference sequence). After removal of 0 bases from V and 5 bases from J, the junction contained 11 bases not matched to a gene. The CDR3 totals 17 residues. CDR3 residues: CASSLVPTSGKGHEQYF. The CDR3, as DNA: TGTGCCAGCAGCTTGGTACCCACTAGCGGGAAGGGCCACGAGCAGTACTTC.

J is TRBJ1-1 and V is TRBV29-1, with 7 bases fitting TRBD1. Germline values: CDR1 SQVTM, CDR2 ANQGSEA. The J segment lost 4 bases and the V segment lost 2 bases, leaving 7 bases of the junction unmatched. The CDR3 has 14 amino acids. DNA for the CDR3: TGCAGCGTTGAAAGGGCAGGGGGGCCCACTGAAGCTTTCTTT. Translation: CSVERAGGPTEAFF.

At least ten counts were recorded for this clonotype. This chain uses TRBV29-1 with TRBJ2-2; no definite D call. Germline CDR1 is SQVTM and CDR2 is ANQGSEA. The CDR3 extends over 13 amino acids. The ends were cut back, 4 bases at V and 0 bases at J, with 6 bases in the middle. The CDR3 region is CSVAIPNTGELFF. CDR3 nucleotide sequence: TGCAGCGTTGCCATTCCGAACACCGGGGAGCTGTTTTTT.

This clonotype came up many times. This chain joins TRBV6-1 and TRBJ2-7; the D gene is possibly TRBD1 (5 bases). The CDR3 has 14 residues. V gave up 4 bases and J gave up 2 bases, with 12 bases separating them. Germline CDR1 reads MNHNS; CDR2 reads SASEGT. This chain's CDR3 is CASSALRTPYEQYF. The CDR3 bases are TGTGCCAGCAGTGCCTTACGGACACCCTACGAGCAGTACTTC.

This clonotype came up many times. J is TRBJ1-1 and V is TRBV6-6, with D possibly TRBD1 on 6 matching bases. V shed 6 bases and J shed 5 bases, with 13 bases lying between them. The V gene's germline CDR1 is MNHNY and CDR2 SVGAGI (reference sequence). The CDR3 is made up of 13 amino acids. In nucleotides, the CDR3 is TGTGCCAGCAGGTTACAGGGAAGGACTGAAGCTTTCTTT. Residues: CASRLQGRTEAFF.

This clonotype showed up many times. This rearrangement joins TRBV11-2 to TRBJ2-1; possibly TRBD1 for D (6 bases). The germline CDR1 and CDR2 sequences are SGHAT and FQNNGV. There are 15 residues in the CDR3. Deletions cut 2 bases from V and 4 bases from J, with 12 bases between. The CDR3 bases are TGTGCCAGCAGCTTAACGGCAGGGGATTACAATGAGCAGTTCTTC. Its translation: CASSLTAGDYNEQFF.

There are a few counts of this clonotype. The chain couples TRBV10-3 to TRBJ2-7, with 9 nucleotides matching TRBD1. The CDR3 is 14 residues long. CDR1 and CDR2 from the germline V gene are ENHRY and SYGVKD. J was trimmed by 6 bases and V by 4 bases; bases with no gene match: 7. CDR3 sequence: CAISAAGQGGEQYF. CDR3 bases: TGTGCCATCAGTGCTGCGGGACAGGGAGGCGAGCAGTACTTC.

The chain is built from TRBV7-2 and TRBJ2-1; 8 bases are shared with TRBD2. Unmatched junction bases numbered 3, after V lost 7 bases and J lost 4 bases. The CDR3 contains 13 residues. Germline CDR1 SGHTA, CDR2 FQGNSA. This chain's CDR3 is CASTQREYNEQFF. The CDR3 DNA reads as TGTGCCAGCACGCAGCGGGAGTACAATGAGCAGTTCTTC.

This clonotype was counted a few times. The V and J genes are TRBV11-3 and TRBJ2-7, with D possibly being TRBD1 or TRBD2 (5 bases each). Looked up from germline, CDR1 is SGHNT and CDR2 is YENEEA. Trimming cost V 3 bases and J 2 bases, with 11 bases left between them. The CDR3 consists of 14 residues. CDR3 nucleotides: TGTGCCAGCAGCTTCCCGGGACGGACCTACGAGCAGTACTTC. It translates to CASSFPGRTYEQYF.

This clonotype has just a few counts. The CDR3 loop reads CAWSQTADTEAFF. Written as DNA, the CDR3 is TGTGCCTGGAGTCAAACTGCCGACACTGAAGCTTTCTTT. J is TRBJ1-1 and V is TRBV30; D remains ambiguous. Germline loops: CDR1 GTSNPN, CDR2 SVGIG (reference sequence). The CDR3 has 13 residues. V gave up 2 bases and J gave up 3 bases, with 10 bases separating them.

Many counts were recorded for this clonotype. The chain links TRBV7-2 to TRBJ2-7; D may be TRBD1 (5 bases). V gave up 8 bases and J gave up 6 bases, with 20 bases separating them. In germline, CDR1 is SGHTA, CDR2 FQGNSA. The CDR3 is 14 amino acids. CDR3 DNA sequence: TGTGCCAGCTGCCTTGGGGCCGCGGCCTTCGAGCAGTACTTC. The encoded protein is CASCLGAAAFEQYF.

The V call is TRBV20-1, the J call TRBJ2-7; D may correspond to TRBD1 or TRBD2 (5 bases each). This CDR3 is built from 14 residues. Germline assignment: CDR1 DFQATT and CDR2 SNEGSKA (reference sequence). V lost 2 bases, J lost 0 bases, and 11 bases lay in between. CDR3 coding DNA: TGCAGTGCTAGATGGGACGATAGCTCCTACGAGCAGTACTTC. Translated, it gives CSARWDDSSYEQYF.

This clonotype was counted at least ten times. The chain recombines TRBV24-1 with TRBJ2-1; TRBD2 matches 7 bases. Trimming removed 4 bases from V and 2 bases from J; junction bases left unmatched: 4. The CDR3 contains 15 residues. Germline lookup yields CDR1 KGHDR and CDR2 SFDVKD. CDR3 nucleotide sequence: TGTGCCACCAGTGACCCACTAGCGCCCTACAATGAGCAGTTCTTC. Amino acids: CATSDPLAPYNEQFF.

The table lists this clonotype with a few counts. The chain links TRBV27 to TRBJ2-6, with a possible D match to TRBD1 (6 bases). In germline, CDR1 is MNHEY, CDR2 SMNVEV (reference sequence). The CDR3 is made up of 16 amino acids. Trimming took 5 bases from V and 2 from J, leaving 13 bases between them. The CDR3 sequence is CASSGGMGTGANVLTF. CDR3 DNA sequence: TGTGCCAGCAGTGGGGGCATGGGGACTGGGGCCAACGTCCTGACTTTC.

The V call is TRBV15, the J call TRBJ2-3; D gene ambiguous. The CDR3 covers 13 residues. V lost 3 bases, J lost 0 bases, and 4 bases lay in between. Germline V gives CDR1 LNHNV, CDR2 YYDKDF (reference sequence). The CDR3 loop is CATSRTSTDTQYF. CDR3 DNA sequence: TGTGCCACCAGCAGGACTAGCACAGATACGCAGTATTTT. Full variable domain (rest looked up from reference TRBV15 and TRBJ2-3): DAMVIQNPRYQVTQFGKPVTLSCSQTLNHNVMYWYQQKSSQAPKLLFHYYDKDFNNEADTPDNFQSRRPNTSFCFLDIRSPGLGDTAMYLCATSRTSTDTQYFGPGTRLTVL.